This TCR beta chain was captured in a study of radiotherapy plus CTLA-4 blockade in lung cancer. Study-level information: Disease control reached less than 40%, with objective responses in over 15%.

Receiving focal radiation plus CTLA-4 blockade with ipilimumab were patients who had chemo-refractory metastatic non-small-cell lung cancer. This CDR3 is built from 14 residues. Germline V CDR1 and CDR2: SGHNT, YYREEE (reference sequence). Trimming cost V 0 bases and J 0 bases, with 4 bases left between them. Clones were read by immunoSEQ multiplex PCR, and TCRdb kept only the in-frame ones, dropping some. The sample yields 95,000 to 150,000 clones, around 90% seen once. This clonotype was obtained from a human donor with non-small cell lung cancer that progressed on radiotherapy plus ipilimumab. The input for sequencing was peripheral blood, taken from a patient treated with radiotherapy plus ipilimumab. The chain is built from TRBV5-4 and TRBJ1-5; D call uncertain. In DNA form, the CDR3 reads TGTGCCAGCAGCTTGGCTAATAGCAATCAGCCCCAGCATTTT. This codes for CASSLANSNQPQHF.